The clone carrying this TCR beta chain came up many times. What it recognizes is unknown. The data are from a study of glioma-infiltrating T cells. Amplification of TCR alpha and beta CDR3 regions from RNA used iRepertoire nested multiplex PCR. One-step reverse transcription and amplification started from roughly 100-400 ng of tissue mRNA or PBMC total RNA. TCRdb reprocessed the multiplex PCR reads via MiXCR and lists one record per CDR3 protein. The table shows 95,000 to 150,000 distinct CDR3 sequences, with approximately 23% occurring only once. The V and J ends lost 5 bases and 3 bases, in that order; junction bases with no gene match: 9. The CDR3 consists of 16 residues. Per germline, CDR1 LNHDA and CDR2 SQIVND (reference sequence). Study-wide results and limits: Very few CDR3 sequences were shared between tissue and blood. Non-neoplastic patients had below-expected tissue-blood divergence, while all gliomas exceeded expectation.

The J gene is TRBJ2-1, the V gene TRBV19, with TRBD1 identical over 8 bases. The source of this sequence is a human donor with low-grade glioma or glioblastoma, undergoing nonglioma brain surgery, or in good health (not recorded which). Sequencing input: glioma tissue, nonneoplastic brain tissue, or PBMCs (not recorded which). The DNA of the CDR3 is TGTGCCAGTAGTCCCGACGGCAGGGGGCTCTACAATGAGCAGTTCTTC. Translation gives CASSPDGRGLYNEQFF.